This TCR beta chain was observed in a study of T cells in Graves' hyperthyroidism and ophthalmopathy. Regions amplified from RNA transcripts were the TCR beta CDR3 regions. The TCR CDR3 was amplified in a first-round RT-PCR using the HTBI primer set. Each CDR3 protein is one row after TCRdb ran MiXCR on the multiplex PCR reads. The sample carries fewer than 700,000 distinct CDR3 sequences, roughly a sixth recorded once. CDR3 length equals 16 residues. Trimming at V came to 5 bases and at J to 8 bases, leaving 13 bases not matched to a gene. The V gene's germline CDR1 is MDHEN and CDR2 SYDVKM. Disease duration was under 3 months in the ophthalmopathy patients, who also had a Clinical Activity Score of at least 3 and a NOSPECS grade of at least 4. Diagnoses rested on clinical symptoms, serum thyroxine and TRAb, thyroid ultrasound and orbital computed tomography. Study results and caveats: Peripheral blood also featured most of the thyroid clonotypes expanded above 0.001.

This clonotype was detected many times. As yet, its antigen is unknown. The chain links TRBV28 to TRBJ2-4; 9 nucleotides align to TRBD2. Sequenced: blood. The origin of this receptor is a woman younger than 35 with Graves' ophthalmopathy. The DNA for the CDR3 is TGTGCCAGCAGTCCCCTAGGCGGGGGGGCCGAGGACATTCAGTACTTC. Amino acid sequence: CASSPLGGGAEDIQYF.